The T cell receptor (beta chain) described here comes from a study of blood T cell repertoires in COVID-19. Germline-derived CDR1 and CDR2 are GTSNPN and SVGIG (reference sequence). This CDR3 is 16 amino acids long. The ends lost 2 bases at V and 4 bases at J; junction bases unmatched: 7. Per the authors' pipeline: Estimated nucleated cell counts came from reference gene primer amplification. Profiling relied on immunoSEQ multiplex PCR, and the TCRdb table lists in-frame clones only, not all of them. The V and J calls and clone size were taken over from that table, and D and trimming were inferred from the DNA. The table records roughly 48,000 clones, about three quarters of them present only once. This clone was seen just once.

This TCR came from a human donor with active or convalescent COVID-19. The donor label of this sample is uncertain. Input material: peripheral blood. J is TRBJ1-3 and V is TRBV30, with 11 bases that match TRBD1. CDR3 DNA sequence: TGTGCCTGGAGTTCCGGGACAGGGGGTTCAGGAAACACCATATATTTT. This translates into CAWSSGTGGSGNTIYF.